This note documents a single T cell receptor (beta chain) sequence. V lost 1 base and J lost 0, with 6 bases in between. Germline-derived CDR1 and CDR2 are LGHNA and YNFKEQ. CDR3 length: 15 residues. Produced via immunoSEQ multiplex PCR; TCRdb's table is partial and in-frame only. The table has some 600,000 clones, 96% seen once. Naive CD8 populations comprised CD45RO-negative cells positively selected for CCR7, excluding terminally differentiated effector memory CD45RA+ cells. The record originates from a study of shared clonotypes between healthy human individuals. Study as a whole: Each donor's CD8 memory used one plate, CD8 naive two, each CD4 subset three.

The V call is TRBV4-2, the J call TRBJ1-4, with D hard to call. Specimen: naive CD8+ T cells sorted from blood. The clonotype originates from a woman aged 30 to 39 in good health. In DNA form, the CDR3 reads TGTGCCAGCAGCCAAGTTTGGCCAACTAATGAAAAACTGTTTTTT. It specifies CASSQVWPTNEKLFF.